This T cell receptor beta chain came from a study of blood T cell repertoires in COVID-19. About the research overall: Sources were T cells, B-cell-depleted T cells, or PBMCs; the material itself was cDNA or gDNA.

The assay was immunoSEQ multiplex PCR, and TCRdb's table has in-frame clones only and misses some. This table holds 150,000 to 200,000 clones, about 85% found once. The receptor's source is a man in his fifties or sixties with acute or convalescent COVID-19. Sequencing used peripheral blood.

CDR3 sequence: CASSLVSLVLGYNEQFF. The CDR3 DNA reads TGTGCCAGCAGCTTAGTATCGCTAGTTTTGGGTTACAATGAGCAGTTCTTC. The V call is TRBV11-2, the J call TRBJ2-1; D is unclear. The length of the CDR3 is 17 residues. Per the germline V gene, CDR1 is SGHAT and CDR2 is FQNNGV. V was pared by 1 base and J by 4 bases, with 17 bases between.